Below are 8 T cell receptor beta chains sequenced from a single sample in a study of control samples from healthy donors and cancer patients. Sequenced by immunoSEQ multiplex PCR; TCRdb stores in-frame clones only, minus some. Of more than 100,000 clones listed, around nine tenths were seen once; the top ten hold over 2%. Sequencing used blood. The receptors shown here come from a man aged 18 to 30 in good health.

This rearrangement joins TRBV2 to TRBJ1-1; a possible D gene is TRBD1 (6 bases). V was trimmed by 2 bases and J by 3 bases, leaving 13 bases between them. CDR1 is SNHLY, CDR2 FYNNEI, per germline. The CDR3 runs 15 residues. The CDR3, as DNA: TGTGCCAGCAGTGAATCGGAGGGGGAATACACTGAAGCTTTCTTT. This sequence encodes CASSESEGEYTEAFF.

J is TRBJ2-1 and V is TRBV6-6; D call uncertain. Germline V gene sequence: CDR1 MNHNY, CDR2 SVGAGI (reference sequence). This CDR3 spans 12 amino acids. V shed 9 bases and J shed 6 bases, with 12 bases lying between them. This CDR3 is CASSHGGNEQFF. DNA of the CDR3: TGTGCCAGTTCCCATGGCGGCAATGAGCAGTTCTTC.

The CDR3 bases are TGCAGCGTTGACAGGGAAGGCTACACCTTC. Translating it yields CSVDREGYTF. The gene calls are TRBV29-1 and TRBJ1-2; weak D call: TRBD1 (5 bases). This CDR3 comprises 10 residues. Trimming cost V 3 bases and J 8 bases, with 7 bases left between them. The germline V gene encodes CDR1 SQVTM and CDR2 ANQGSEA.

The chain joins TRBV18 to TRBJ2-1; a possible D gene is TRBD1 (5 bases). The CDR3 totals 12 residues. Per germline, CDR1 KGHSH and CDR2 LQKENI. V was cut by 2 bases and J by 6 bases, with 5 bases left in between. As DNA, the CDR3 is TGTGCCAGCTCACCAGACAGCAATGAGCAGTTCTTC. Translated: CASSPDSNEQFF.

This chain links TRBV6-1 with TRBJ2-2; D perhaps matches TRBD1 (5 bases). V was pared by 2 bases and J by 6 bases, with 13 bases between. CDR3 length: 15 amino acids. Germline loops: CDR1 MNHNS, CDR2 SASEGT. CDR3 nucleotide sequence: TGTGCCAGCAGTGAATATGGGGCAGCCCCCGGGGAGCTGTTTTTT. Its translation is CASSEYGAAPGELFF.

The V and J genes are TRBV5-1 and TRBJ2-3, with D possibly TRBD1 on 6 matching bases. Germline V gene lookup returns CDR1 SGHRS and CDR2 YFSETQ. With 0 bases removed from V and 3 bases from J, the gap between germline ends came to 8 bases. This CDR3 region has 14 residues. For the CDR3, the DNA is TGCGCCAGCAGCTTGGCGAGGGGGACAGATACGCAGTATTTT. As protein: CASSLARGTDTQYF.

This clone was seen once. The chain is built from TRBV6-5 and TRBJ1-1; TRBD1 agrees at 7 bases. Germline lookup yields CDR1 MNHEY and CDR2 SVGAGI. V lost 0 bases to trimming and J lost 3 bases; unmatched junction nucleotides: 7. This CDR3 is 16 amino acids long. CDR3 sequence reads: CASSYSRSQGDTEAFF. The CDR3 coding sequence is TGTGCCAGCAGTTACTCGAGAAGCCAGGGGGACACTGAAGCTTTCTTT.

V and J are TRBV6-5 and TRBJ1-1; possible D gene TRBD1, 5 bases. Germline V lookup: CDR1 MNHEY, CDR2 SVGAGI. This CDR3 spans 14 amino acids. V lost 7 bases to trimming and J lost 1 base, with 13 bases between them. The CDR3 bases are TGTGCCAGCAAGAGGGCGCAGGGGAACACTGAAGCTTTCTTT. This encodes CASKRAQGNTEAFF.